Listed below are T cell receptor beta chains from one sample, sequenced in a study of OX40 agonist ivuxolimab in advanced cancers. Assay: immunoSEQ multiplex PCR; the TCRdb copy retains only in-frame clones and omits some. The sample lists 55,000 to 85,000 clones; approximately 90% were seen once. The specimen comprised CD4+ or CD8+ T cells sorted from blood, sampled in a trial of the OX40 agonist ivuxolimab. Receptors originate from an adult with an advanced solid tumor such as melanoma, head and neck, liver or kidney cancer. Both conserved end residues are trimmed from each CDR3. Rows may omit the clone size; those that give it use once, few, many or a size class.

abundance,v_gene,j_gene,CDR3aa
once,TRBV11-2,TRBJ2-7,ASSLLSGGSYEQY
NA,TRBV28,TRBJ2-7,ASIGGGEHYEQY
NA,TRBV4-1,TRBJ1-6,ASSQGDGDFALH
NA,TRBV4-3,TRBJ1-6,ASSQVGGEYGPLH
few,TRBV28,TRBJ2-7,ASSLWLAGGRALEQY
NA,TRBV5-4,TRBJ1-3,ASSLQGGNTIY
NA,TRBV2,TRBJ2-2,ASMEQGIGELF
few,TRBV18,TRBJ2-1,ASSPSGSQGEQF
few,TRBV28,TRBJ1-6,ASSFGGSYNSPLH
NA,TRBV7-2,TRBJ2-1,ASSLFYNEQF
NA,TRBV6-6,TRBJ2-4,ASSPLPGLKNIQY
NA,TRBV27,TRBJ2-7,ASSSRSEPTYEQY
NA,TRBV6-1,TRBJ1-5,ASMWEKLGNQPQH
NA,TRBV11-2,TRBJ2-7,ASSLDGSEQY
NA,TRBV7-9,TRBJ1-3,ASSLTTSGNTIY
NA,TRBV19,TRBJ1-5,ASSIMSGQPQH
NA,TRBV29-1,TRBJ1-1,SVDQSGQGAEAF
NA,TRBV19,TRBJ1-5,ASSKVGASNQPQH
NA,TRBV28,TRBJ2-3,ASSWIGLAGATDTQY
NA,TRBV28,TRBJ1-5,ASTPDRQPQH
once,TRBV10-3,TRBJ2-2,AISERGSPTGELF
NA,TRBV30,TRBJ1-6,AWTTGRDNSPLH
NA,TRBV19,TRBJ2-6,ASSLEGARGANVLT
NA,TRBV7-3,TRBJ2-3,ASSFPYRGRRDTQY
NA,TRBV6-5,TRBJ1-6,ASSYRTGESPLH
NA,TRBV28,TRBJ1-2,ASSPPGRSYGYT
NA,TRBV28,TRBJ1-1,ASSPATDHDLEAF
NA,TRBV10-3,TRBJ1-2,AISESEGAAGYGYT
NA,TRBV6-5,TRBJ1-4,ASSYPGGESEKLF
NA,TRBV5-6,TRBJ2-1,ASSRRQGYVDEQF
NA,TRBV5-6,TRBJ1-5,ASSLAKTGIYSNQPQH
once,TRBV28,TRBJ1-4,ASSLAGATNEKLF
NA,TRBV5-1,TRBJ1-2,ASSPGGGAGRANYGYT
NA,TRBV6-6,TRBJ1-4,ASSYGGSGEKLF
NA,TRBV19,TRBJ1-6,ASSLAGQGFYSPLH
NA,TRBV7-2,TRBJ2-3,ASSLRVGGDTQY
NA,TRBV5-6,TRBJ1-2,ASSLGPAVSLRGYT